This TCR beta chain was documented in a study of shared clonotypes between healthy human individuals. Here immunoSEQ multiplex PCR was the method, and the copy in TCRdb shows in-frame clones only, minus some. The sample includes hundreds of thousands of clones, around 96% of them seen just once. The V and J ends lost 4 bases and 2 bases, in that order; junction bases with no gene match: 12. This CDR3 has 19 amino acids. CDR1 MDHEN and CDR2 SYDVKM come from the germline V gene. It was CD45RO-negative cells, positively selected for CCR7, that made up naive CD8 cells, with terminally differentiated effector memory CD45RA+ cells excluded.

Material for sequencing was naive CD8+ T cells sorted from blood. This sequence was found in a woman in her twenties or thirties in good health. The rearrangement uses TRBV28 and TRBJ2-3, with 13 positions matching TRBD2. The CDR3 nucleotides are TGTGCCAGCAGTTCGTGGACTAGCGGGAGCCTGGGGCTCACAGATACGCAGTATTTT. It translates to CASSSWTSGSLGLTDTQYF.